Following are 19 T cell receptor beta chains from one sample sequenced in a study of identical twins. One entry per CDR3 protein results from TCRdb running MiXCR on the 5' RACE reads. The sample has some 660,000 distinct CDR3 sequences, 8.6% seen once. This same sample was also taken into another study, of yellow fever vaccine responses in identical twins.

The sequenced material came from PBMCs. These receptors were collected from a young woman in good health.

This clonotype was detected many times. This chain uses TRBV7-8 with TRBJ1-1; D ambiguous. Looked up from germline, CDR1 is SGHVS and CDR2 is FQNEAQ. With 0 bases removed from V and 2 bases from J, the gap between germline ends came to 7 bases. This CDR3 contains 14 residues. Written as DNA, the CDR3 is TGTGCCAGCAGCTTAGCTGGGAGTAACACTGAAGCTTTCTTT. The encoded protein is CASSLAGSNTEAFF.

This clonotype showed up many times. The chain has TRBV5-1 and TRBJ2-1; no clear D. The CDR3 covers 14 residues. The germline gives CDR1 SGHRS, CDR2 YFSETQ. Trimming pared 0 bases from V and 4 bases from J, leaving 8 bases between. The CDR3 DNA reads TGCGCCAGCAGCTTGGGTGACCGGTACAATGAGCAGTTCTTC. Residues: CASSLGDRYNEQFF.

V and J are TRBV29-1 and TRBJ2-2; D is possibly TRBD2 (7 bases). Trimming shortened V by 5 bases and J by 2 bases, and 15 bases separated the two germline ends. The CDR3 is made up of 15 amino acids. Per the germline V gene, CDR1 is SQVTM and CDR2 is ANQGSEA. The CDR3 loop is CSVLRGGPNTGELFF. In DNA form, the CDR3 reads TGCAGCGTTTTGAGGGGGGGCCCTAACACCGGGGAGCTGTTTTTT.

This clonotype came up a few times. The chain carries TRBV29-1 and TRBJ2-5, with TRBD1 identical over 8 bases. The CDR3 contains 13 residues. V shed 0 bases and J 9 bases; nucleotides not matched to a gene: 6. Looked up from germline, CDR1 is SQVTM and CDR2 is ANQGSEA. CDR3 DNA sequence: TGCAGCGTTGAAGATCCAGGGGGCGCGGCCCAGTACTTC. It encodes CSVEDPGGAAQYF.

There are many counts of this clonotype. The chain employs TRBV12-3 or TRBV12-4 and TRBJ2-4; a possible D gene is TRBD1 (6 bases). There are 13 residues in the CDR3. V was shortened by 3 bases and J by 6 bases, with 9 bases between the two germline ends. The CDR3 DNA is TGTGCCAGCAGTTTCTCGGACAGAAACATTCAGTACTTC. Translating gives CASSFSDRNIQYF.

This clonotype was observed once. A clone one base away is much larger, so this may be a read error. V is TRBV5-1 and J is TRBJ2-2, with D unclear. The CDR3 is 16 residues long. Germline CDR1 SGHRS, CDR2 YFSETQ. V was shortened by 4 bases and J by 0 bases, with 13 bases between the two germline ends. CDR3 nucleotides: TGCGCCAGCAGCGCCGTATCGGTCGCGAACACCGGGGAGCTGTTTTTT. This gives the protein CASSAVSVANTGELFF. Based on the CDR3 plus reference TRBV5-1 and TRBJ2-2, the full variable domain is KAGVTQTPRYLIKTRGQQVTLSCSPISGHRSVSWYQQTPGQGLQFLFEYFSETQRNKGNFPGRFSGRQFSNSRSEMNVSTLELGDSALYLCASSAVSVANTGELFFGEGSRLTVL.

The CDR3 spells CASSQISNEQFF. Here the CDR3 DNA reads TGTGCCAGCAGCCAAATCTCTAATGAGCAGTTCTTC. This sequence joins TRBV4-2 and TRBJ2-1; no definite D call. From germline, CDR1 is LGHNA and CDR2 YNFKEQ. The CDR3 consists of 12 residues. The V end lost 2 bases, the J end lost 7 bases, and 6 bases lay between the germline ends.

This clonotype occurred many times. The rearrangement joins TRBV12-3 or TRBV12-4 to TRBJ2-1; no firm D call. This CDR3 region has 15 residues. Trimming stripped 7 bases from V and 7 bases from J, with 20 bases between. The DNA for the CDR3 is TGTGCCAGCACCACTGTGGCCGCCGGCATTAATGAGCAGTTCTTC. Translation gives CASTTVAAGINEQFF.

The V and J genes are TRBV4-2 and TRBJ2-4, with D perhaps TRBD2 (6 bases). The germline gives CDR1 LGHNA, CDR2 YNFKEQ. Trimming took 0 bases from V and 0 from J, leaving 12 bases between them. The CDR3 is made up of 17 amino acids. This CDR3 is CASSQDHTGVAKNIQYF. Here the CDR3 DNA reads TGTGCCAGCAGCCAAGATCATACGGGGGTAGCCAAAAACATTCAGTACTTC.

The chain has TRBV12-3 or TRBV12-4 and TRBJ2-7, with 11 bases lining up with TRBD1. The CDR3 is made up of 16 amino acids. Trimming took 4 bases from V and 3 from J; bases not matched to a gene: 8. CDR3 sequence: CASSSPRDRGIYEQYF. The CDR3 DNA is TGTGCCAGCAGTTCGCCCCGGGACAGGGGGATCTACGAGCAGTACTTC.

For the CDR3, the DNA is TGCAGTGCTAGAGGTGGGACAGGGTTTGACGAGCAGTACTTC. Its protein is CSARGGTGFDEQYF. The chain employs TRBV20-1 and TRBJ2-7, with 9 bases matching TRBD1. Germline lookup yields CDR1 DFQATT and CDR2 SNEGSKA (reference sequence). The CDR3 spans 14 residues. V lost 1 base and J lost 5; bases outside the gene matches: 6.

This clonotype came up a few times. The chain combines TRBV7-2 with TRBJ2-3, with 9 positions matching TRBD2. After removal of 7 bases from V and 2 bases from J, the junction contained 10 bases not matched to a gene. The germline gives CDR1 SGHTA, CDR2 FQGNSA. The CDR3 totals 16 residues. The chain's CDR3 is CASTPPRTSATDTQYF. Written as DNA, the CDR3 is TGTGCCAGCACCCCCCCCCGGACTAGCGCCACAGATACGCAGTATTTT.

There are a few counts of this clonotype. The chain employs TRBV15 and TRBJ2-3, with D perhaps matching TRBD2 (5 bases). V dropped 5 bases and J dropped 3 bases, with 18 bases sitting between them. This CDR3 region has 16 residues. CDR1 and CDR2 (germline): LNHNV, YYDKDF (reference sequence). CDR3 sequence: CATSGGPLVQTDTQYF. For the CDR3, the DNA is TGTGCCACCAGCGGAGGACCTCTGGTACAGACAGATACGCAGTATTTT.

The chain couples TRBV5-4 to TRBJ2-2; D is undetermined. The germline V gene encodes CDR1 SGHNT and CDR2 YYREEE (reference sequence). V lost 0 bases and J 1 base, leaving 7 bases between the germline ends. The CDR3 totals 15 residues. The CDR3 DNA reads TGTGCCAGCAGCTTGGAGAATCGGAACACCGGGGAGCTGTTTTTT. Its protein product is CASSLENRNTGELFF.

Ten or more counts support this clonotype. This chain links TRBV4-3 with TRBJ2-3; D gene uncertain. Germline CDR1 and CDR2: LGHNA and YSLEER. This CDR3 spans 16 amino acids. V dropped 3 bases and J dropped 6 bases, with 19 bases sitting between them. The CDR3 DNA is TGCGCCAGCAGCCATGATCCGGGCCCCCCGTGGGATACGCAGTATTTT. It specifies CASSHDPGPPWDTQYF.

This clonotype was seen ten or more times. The rearrangement joins TRBV5-1 to TRBJ1-6, with 9 nucleotides matching TRBD1. Germline lookup yields CDR1 SGHRS and CDR2 YFSETQ. CDR3 length equals 15 residues. After removal of 4 bases from V and 7 bases from J, the junction contained 6 bases not matched to a gene. CDR3 DNA sequence: TGCGCCAGCAGCCAGGGACAGGGTGAAAATTCACCCCTCCACTTT. Protein product: CASSQGQGENSPLHF.

The chain has TRBV30 and TRBJ2-2, with D hard to call. The CDR3 has 13 residues. Germline assignment: CDR1 GTSNPN and CDR2 SVGIG (reference sequence). The V and J ends lost 5 bases and 5 bases respectively, with 12 bases between them. This CDR3 reads CAWALAGTGELFF. The CDR3, as DNA: TGTGCCTGGGCCTTAGCCGGGACCGGGGAGCTGTTTTTT.

This clonotype was observed a handful of times. This rearrangement joins TRBV29-1 to TRBJ2-1; 7 bases align to TRBD2. The V and J ends lost 6 bases and 3 bases, in that order; junction bases with no gene match: 14. Per germline, CDR1 SQVTM and CDR2 ANQGSEA. The CDR3 runs to 16 residues. CDR3 DNA sequence: TGCAGCGTGGTCGGGGCTGGCGGGGGATTCTACAATGAGCAGTTCTTC. Protein product: CSVVGAGGGFYNEQFF.

This clonotype was observed many times. The chain uses TRBV12-3 or TRBV12-4 and TRBJ2-7; D is possibly TRBD2 (6 bases). V lost 3 bases and J 5 bases, leaving 17 bases between the germline ends. The CDR3 totals 15 residues. The CDR3: CASSLGQGLPDEQYF. The DNA for the CDR3 is TGTGCCAGCAGTTTGGGCCAGGGACTCCCCGACGAGCAGTACTTC.